This T cell receptor (beta chain) was retrieved from a study of shared clonotypes between healthy human individuals. Notes on the study in general: The study found lower generation probabilities in non-shared clonotypes than in those shared by all four donors. Estimated richness values were generally larger in naive subsets than in memory subsets. Across several donors, naive CD4 shared 5% to 6%, naive CD8 under 4%, memory CD4 roughly 2.5%, memory CD8 about 0.4%.

Produced via immunoSEQ multiplex PCR; TCRdb's table is partial and in-frame only. The sample includes approximately 110,000 clones, about 62% of them seen just once. Comment on this clone: Antigen unknown.

Trimming took off 2 bases at V and 3 bases at J, with 5 bases between the two ends. Germline CDR1 SGHKS, CDR2 YYEKEE (reference sequence). The CDR3 totals 12 residues. The receptor was isolated from a woman aged 25 to 45 in good health. The chain employs TRBV5-5 and TRBJ1-1, with D hard to call. Input material: memory CD8+ T cells sorted from blood. The subset: CD45RO+ cells pooled with CCR7-negative TemRA cells. As DNA, the CDR3 is TGTGCCAGCAGCTTCATGGACACTGAAGCTTTCTTT. Its protein is CASSFMDTEAFF.